The T cell receptor beta chain under discussion was sequenced for a study of shared clonotypes between healthy human individuals (dated by TCRdb to 2018 to 2020). Study-wide context: A couple of women and three men aged 18 to 49 years were included in the cohort. For each donor, CD4 naive and CD4 memory were each given three plates, CD8 naive was given two plates, and CD8 memory was given one plate. Blood TCR repertoires of 5 or 6 healthy adults were deeply sequenced to estimate repertoire size and the extent of clonotype sharing between individuals. Libraries were prepared and TCR repertoires were sequenced by different laboratories using diverse techniques, in order to increase sequencing depth and limit assay-specific biases. Per donor, leukapheresis produced somewhere between about 0.85 and 10 billion PBMCs.

Concerning this clone: Its antigen has not been determined. One base away there is no much larger clone; base qualities are not given.

The germline V gene sets CDR1 to KGHSH and CDR2 to LQKENI. The V end gives up 6 bases and the J end 7 bases, leaving 12 bases in the junction not matched to a gene. The CDR3 runs 15 residues from the cysteine to the phenylalanine. Only CDR3 DNA remains: 45 bases, in frame from the first base. Using the deep immunoSEQ assay, TCR CDR3 regions were amplified from genomic DNA by multiplex PCR. For each cell subset, the extracted genomic DNA was distributed evenly across all wells of several immunoSEQ 96-well plates, and each plate served as one replicate. For sorted subsets, around 200 ng genomic DNA, equal to 25,000 to 35,000 T cell genomes, was loaded into each replicate PCR. Purified libraries were measured with a Qubit 3.0 fluorometer, size-checked on a Bioanalyzer 2100, and measured again with the KAPA Library Quantification kit. A separate single-read 150-cycle Illumina NextSeq 550 flow cell was used to sequence each immunoSEQ 96-well plate. Concerning the study's data processing: Because the immunoSEQ output held only junctional sequences and lacked quality scores, the filtering could not match the filtering applied to full-length reads. To assign V/J genes and CDR3, sequences were annotated against IMGT germline references using PyIR, a Python wrapper for IgBLAST v1.9. Any read was removed if the V/J assignment was weak (E-value above 1e-6), the CDR3 was missing, or the read contained stop codons, out-of-frame junctions, or ambiguous translated residues. V3J clonotypes were defined as sequences sharing an identical inferred V gene, J gene, and CDR3 amino acid sequence. To compute the percentage overlap between repertoires, the number of shared unique clonotypes was divided by the size of the smaller repertoire. RTK rarefaction, the Chao1 estimator, and Recon v2.1 estimates of unobserved clonotypes were used to assess repertoire richness. For all TCRbeta clonotypes obtained by the gDNA method from a handful of donors, generation probabilities were computed with OLGA. Imported from immuneACCESS, the table was reduced by TCRdb to in-frame sequences with V and J called. These copies leave out some clones; in studies compared against another copy, an unresolved V gene accounts for under half, and the cause of the remainder is not known. The DNA was the basis for D and trimming; V, J and clone size are from that table. Across this sample there are over a million clones, with 75% to 80% seen only once. The ten largest account for approximately 0.5% of the sample.

Donors were healthy HIV-negative adults with no recently reported acute infections or vaccinations. Only Caucasian adults living in Nashville, Tennessee, USA were represented among the donors. CD4+ T cells were enriched by magnetic negative selection, after which naive cells were positively selected on CD45RA and the negative fraction was taken as the memory subset. Blood was collected by leukapheresis, and PBMCs were isolated by Ficoll-Histopaque density gradient centrifugation and then cryopreserved in liquid nitrogen vapor phase. Analytical flow cytometry was used to check the purity and quantity of every magnetically sorted T cell population. Genomic DNA was isolated from each sorted fraction and quantified by UV absorbance on a Nanodrop 2000c. The study at large found these results: The genetic and exposure-history diversity represented was limited by the small number of donors. Sampling was limited to blood, and TCR repertoires in tissue likely differ from TCR repertoires in blood. Based on pairwise subsampling, the degree of clonotype sharing among donors was expected to be affected by sequencing depth. About 5% of naive CD4, 3.5% of naive CD8, 2.3% of memory CD4, and about 0.4% of memory CD8 clonotypes were shared across several donors. Compared with non-shared clonotypes, clonotypes shared by all four sorted-subset donors had higher generation probabilities. Naive subsets generally had larger estimated clonotype richness than memory subsets. Rarefaction of sorted-subset datasets indicated incomplete sequencing despite the large sequencing depth.

The sequencing input was memory CD4+ T cells from PBMCs. The cell subset or site label on this specimen signifies: CD45RA-negative fraction. This clonotype originated in a man younger than 35 in good health. Some clones in this sample may be carry-over from other donors' samples. Recombination joined TRBV18 with TRBJ1-5, with 7 bases in between that match TRBD1. In nucleotide form, the sequence is TGTGCCAGCTCCCCAGCAGGGGACAGCTGGCAGCCCCAGCATTTT. It encodes CASSPAGDSWQPQHF.